Each of the 24 T cell receptor beta chains below was sequenced from the same sample in a study of T-cell reconstitution after alpha-beta-depleted transplantation in children. Unique molecular identifiers featured in how the TCRbeta library was prepared. TCRdb reprocessed the PCR reads via MiXCR and lists one record per CDR3 protein. The sample lists roughly 500,000 distinct CDR3 sequences; about 33% were seen once. The source material was PBMCs from the stem cell graft donor, sampled from the stem cell graft. Every receptor here comes from a human donor who donated a stem cell graft to a child with aplastic anemia.

The chain carries TRBV6-2 or TRBV6-3 and TRBJ2-7; D is unclear. Germline V gives CDR1 MNHEY, CDR2 SVGEGT. Trimming took 5 bases from V and 7 from J, leaving 18 bases between them. CDR3 size: 14 residues. CDR3 in amino acids: CASSQRRTLGEQYV. As DNA, the CDR3 is TGTGCCAGCAGTCAACGACGGACCTTGGGGGAGCAGTACGTC.

This clonotype has more than one count but fewer than ten. The chain combines TRBV4-3 with TRBJ1-2; possibly TRBD1 for D (6 bases). CDR3 length equals 17 residues. V lost 1 base and J 4 bases, leaving 19 bases between the germline ends. CDR1 is LGHNA, CDR2 YSLEER, per germline. CDR3: CASSQVINGQPFYGYTF. CDR3 coding DNA: TGCGCCAGCAGCCAAGTAATTAACGGACAGCCATTCTATGGCTACACCTTC.

The genes are TRBV7-2 and TRBJ1-5, with no clear D. V lost 5 bases, J lost 5 bases, and 10 bases lay in between. The CDR3 contains 13 residues. Germline V gene sequence: CDR1 SGHTA, CDR2 FQGNSA. CDR3 nucleotides: TGTGCCAGCAGCCCCCTTCGGGATCAGCCCCAGCATTTT. It translates to CASSPLRDQPQHF.

The chain combines TRBV7-2 with TRBJ2-3; 12 nucleotides match TRBD2. The junction had 5 bases not matched to a gene; V was cut back by 4 bases and J by 3 bases. Germline CDR1 is SGHTA and CDR2 is FQGNSA. The CDR3 consists of 16 residues. The CDR3 region is CASSSTSGSLTDTQYF. The CDR3 nucleotides read TGTGCCAGCAGCTCGACTAGCGGGAGTCTAACAGATACGCAGTATTTT.

The chain carries TRBV5-4 and TRBJ1-1, with D perhaps matching TRBD1 (5 bases). The CDR3 is 15 residues long. V was pared by 3 bases and J by 0 bases, with 12 bases between. Per the germline V gene, CDR1 is SGHNT and CDR2 is YYREEE (reference sequence). The CDR3 sequence: CASSSRAKVNTEAFF. The CDR3 DNA is TGTGCCAGCAGCTCCAGGGCGAAAGTGAACACTGAAGCTTTCTTT.

This chain joins TRBV7-9 and TRBJ2-7; D is perhaps TRBD2 (5 bases). Germline CDR1 is SEHNR and CDR2 is FQNEAQ (reference sequence). With 5 bases removed from V and 7 bases from J, the gap between germline ends came to 15 bases. The CDR3 has 13 amino acids. This CDR3 reads CASSGSEVGEQYV. The DNA for the CDR3 is TGTGCCAGCAGCGGGAGCGAAGTGGGGGAGCAGTACGTC.

With respect to this clonotype: A much larger clone lies one base from this, so it may be a read error. This chain connects TRBV6-2 or TRBV6-3 to TRBJ2-5; D ambiguous. CDR3 length: 10 residues. Germline loops: CDR1 MNHEY, CDR2 SVGEGT. Trimming removed 6 bases at V and 4 bases at J, with 3 bases between. Here the CDR3 reads CASSRETQYF. The CDR3 coding sequence is TGTGCCAGCAGCCGAGAGACCCAGTACTTC.

This clonotype has a handful of counts. The rearrangement uses TRBV29-1 and TRBJ1-4; a possible D gene is TRBD1 (5 bases). CDR3 length equals 14 residues. Trimming removed 5 bases at V and 1 base at J, with 11 bases between. Germline V gives CDR1 SQVTM, CDR2 ANQGSEA. This CDR3 is CSVPGGLTNEKLFF. In nucleotides, the CDR3 is TGCAGCGTTCCCGGGGGATTAACTAATGAAAAACTGTTTTTT.

The sample holds a few counts of this clonotype. The chain is built from TRBV19 and TRBJ2-1; D is perhaps TRBD2 (6 bases). Germline V lookup: CDR1 LNHDA, CDR2 SQIVND (reference sequence). This CDR3 contains 13 residues. The V end was cut by 9 bases, the J end by 8 bases, with 17 bases between. The CDR3: CASLTRGGDEQFF. CDR3 coding DNA: TGTGCCAGCCTTACGCGGGGTGGCGATGAGCAGTTCTTC.

The table lists this clonotype with a count of one. V is TRBV9 and J is TRBJ2-2, with D perhaps TRBD1 (6 bases). Trimming took 0 bases from V and 3 from J, leaving 9 bases between them. Germline values: CDR1 SGDLS, CDR2 YYNGEE. This CDR3 region has 15 residues. CDR3 sequence reads: CASSVEGVDTGELFF. CDR3 DNA sequence: TGTGCCAGCAGCGTAGAGGGGGTCGACACCGGGGAGCTGTTTTTT.

The chain employs TRBV19 and TRBJ1-4; unclear D gene. CDR3 length: 15 residues. Germline loops: CDR1 LNHDA, CDR2 SQIVND (reference sequence). Trimming shortened V by 3 bases and J by 0 bases, and 8 bases separated the two germline ends. CDR3 amino acids: CASSMGGTTNEKLFF. Written as DNA, the CDR3 is TGTGCCAGTAGTATGGGTGGAACAACTAATGAAAAACTGTTTTTT.

This clonotype was recorded many times. This chain connects TRBV20-1 to TRBJ1-5; maybe TRBD1 (6 bases). Trimming left V 3 bases short and J 9 bases short, with 18 bases between. Per the germline V gene, CDR1 is DFQATT and CDR2 is SNEGSKA (reference sequence). The CDR3 consists of 14 residues. In nucleotides, the CDR3 is TGCAGTGCTAGGAGGGGGGACACCGTCGGGCCCCAGCATTTT. Its protein is CSARRGDTVGPQHF.

V is TRBV9 and J is TRBJ2-1; 13 bases match TRBD2. With 2 bases clipped from V and 7 bases from J, the junction kept 6 bases outside the gene matches. CDR3 length equals 16 residues. The V gene's germline CDR1 is SGDLS and CDR2 YYNGEE. The DNA of the CDR3 is TGTGCCAGCAGCGTGGACGGACTAGCGGGAGAAAATGAGCAGTTCTTC. Translating it yields CASSVDGLAGENEQFF.

This chain uses TRBV29-1 with TRBJ1-2; perhaps TRBD1 as D (5 bases). The V gene lost 3 bases and the J gene lost 6 bases, with 8 bases spanning the gap. CDR3 length equals 11 residues. Germline V gene data show CDR1 as SQVTM and CDR2 as ANQGSEA. Here the CDR3 DNA reads TGCAGCGTTGAGGGGGGAGATGGCTACACCTTC. Amino acids: CSVEGGDGYTF.

The chain combines TRBV5-1 with TRBJ1-2, with D unclear. Per germline, CDR1 SGHRS and CDR2 YFSETQ. The V gene lost 2 bases and the J gene lost 7 bases, with 18 bases spanning the gap. The CDR3 is made up of 15 amino acids. The CDR3 is CASSLRIEGFGGYTF. The CDR3 DNA reads TGCGCCAGCAGCTTACGAATAGAGGGATTTGGTGGCTACACCTTC.

This clonotype turned up a few times. CDR3 amino acids: CATSREDSYEQYV. DNA of the CDR3: TGTGCCACCAGCAGAGAGGACTCCTACGAGCAGTACGTC. The V and J genes are TRBV15 and TRBJ2-7; D gene uncertain. Germline CDR1 reads LNHNV; CDR2 reads YYDKDF (reference sequence). There are 13 residues in the CDR3. V lost 0 bases and J lost 0, with 3 bases in between.

The CDR3 DNA reads TGTGCCAGCAGTTTAGGTGGTGAGGTCCCGAGGAAAGAGACCCAGTACTTC. Its translation is CASSLGGEVPRKETQYF. V is TRBV27 and J is TRBJ2-5; no clear D. V was pared by 2 bases and J by 3 bases, with 19 bases between. This CDR3 is 17 amino acids long. The germline V gene has CDR1 MNHEY and CDR2 SMNVEV (reference sequence).

The chain employs TRBV29-1 and TRBJ2-7; the match to TRBD2 covers 7 bases. Germline values: CDR1 SQVTM, CDR2 ANQGSEA. After removal of 5 bases from V and 3 bases from J, the junction contained 19 bases not matched to a gene. The CDR3 extends over 17 amino acids. The CDR3 here is CSVTGAGRTRTGYEQYF. The CDR3 coding sequence is TGCAGCGTTACTGGGGCAGGTCGGACTAGGACCGGCTACGAGCAGTACTTC.

The chain has TRBV7-9 and TRBJ2-3; 9 bases are shared with TRBD1. In germline, CDR1 is SEHNR, CDR2 FQNEAQ (reference sequence). Trimming at V came to 2 bases and at J to 4 bases, leaving 4 bases not matched to a gene. The length of the CDR3 is 15 residues. This CDR3 is CASSLSTGGADTQYF. CDR3 DNA: TGTGCCAGCAGCTTATCAACAGGGGGCGCAGATACGCAGTATTTT.

The table lists this clonotype with a few counts. The chain is built from TRBV7-9 and TRBJ1-2; D perhaps matches TRBD1 (5 bases). V lost 6 bases and J 8 bases, leaving 10 bases between the germline ends. The CDR3 is 11 residues long. From germline, CDR1 is SEHNR and CDR2 FQNEAQ (reference sequence). The CDR3 loop reads CASRQARGYTF. CDR3 bases: TGTGCCAGCAGACAGGCTCGGGGCTACACCTTC.

Only one count was recorded for this clonotype. V gene TRBV5-1 combines with J gene TRBJ2-5; 11 bases align to TRBD2. Germline CDR1 reads SGHRS; CDR2 reads YFSETQ. The CDR3 is made up of 15 amino acids. V lost 2 bases to trimming and J lost 5 bases; unmatched junction nucleotides: 5. CDR3: CASSLTSGSGETQYF. The CDR3 nucleotides are TGCGCCAGCAGCTTAACTAGCGGGAGTGGCGAGACCCAGTACTTC.

The rearrangement uses TRBV6-2 or TRBV6-3 and TRBJ1-4; D is ambiguous. The V end was cut by 4 bases, the J end by 9 bases, with 12 bases between. This CDR3 has 13 amino acids. From germline, CDR1 is MNHEY and CDR2 SVGEGT. CDR3 DNA: TGTGCCAGCAGTTTTGAGGTTGCACAAAAACTGTTTTTT. Translated: CASSFEVAQKLFF.

There are a few counts of this clonotype. The V call is TRBV3-1, the J call TRBJ1-4; 8 nucleotides line up with TRBD1. CDR3 length: 14 residues. Germline V gives CDR1 LGHDT, CDR2 YNNKEL (reference sequence). The J segment lost 8 bases and the V segment lost 3 bases, leaving 5 bases of the junction unmatched. The DNA for the CDR3 is TGTGCCAGCAGCCAGAGACAGGGGATGGAAAAACTGTTTTTT. Encoded protein: CASSQRQGMEKLFF.

The chain recombines TRBV9 with TRBJ1-4, with D perhaps matching TRBD1 (5 bases). CDR1 SGDLS and CDR2 YYNGEE come from the germline V gene. V lost 3 bases and J 0 bases, leaving 12 bases between the germline ends. CDR3 length: 16 residues. The CDR3 nucleotides read TGTGCCAGCAGCGAAGCACCGACAGCAACTAATGAAAAACTGTTTTTT. Its protein is CASSEAPTATNEKLFF.